This TCR beta chain was sequenced for a study of blood T cell repertoires in COVID-19. The CDR3 runs 16 residues. Per the germline V gene, CDR1 is SGDLS and CDR2 is YYNGEE. The trim removed 3 bases at V and 5 bases at J, leaving 6 bases unmatched. TCRdb keeps only in-frame clones here, not all; method: immunoSEQ multiplex PCR. The sample lists about 41,000 clones, about 77% occurring once. The source is a man at least 80 years old with acute or convalescent COVID-19. The source material was peripheral blood. The chain links TRBV9 to TRBJ2-5, with 14 bases that match TRBD2. The CDR3 sequence: CASSAGTSGSGETQYF. Here the CDR3 DNA reads TGTGCCAGCAGCGCTGGGACTAGCGGGAGCGGCGAGACCCAGTACTTC.